A selection of T cell receptor beta chains follows, all from one sample in a study of T cell repertoires in cytomegalovirus infection. TCRdb re-analysed the reads in MiXCR, keeping a single row per CDR3 protein. The profile shows hundreds of thousands of distinct CDR3 sequences, roughly a tenth of them singletons. The sample was PBMCs. The origin of the receptors is a human donor in good health (CMV status not recorded). Some clones in this sample may be carry-over from other donors' samples. Both conserved end residues are part of each CDR3. A D gene is named only where the DNA matches it firmly. Size tells how often a clone was seen (once, few, many) or the class of an expanded clone, and some rows leave it out.

v_gene	j_gene	d_gene	abundance	CDR3nt	CDR3aa
TRBV7-9	TRBJ2-1	NA	many	TGTGCCAGCAGCCCGGAAGGGGGGATGGACTACAATGAGCAGTTCTTC	CASSPEGGMDYNEQFF
TRBV6-5	TRBJ2-2	NA	many	TGTGCCAGCAGTTACTCTTCGGGGGTCGGCACCGGGGAGCTGTTTTTT	CASSYSSGVGTGELFF
TRBV12-3/TRBV12-4	TRBJ2-1	NA	few	TGTGCCAGCAGTCCCAGGGGCGGTAAGGAGCATGAGCAGTTCTTC	CASSPRGGKEHEQFF
TRBV28	TRBJ1-1	NA	NA	TGTGCCAGCAGTCCCCCCATGGGCACTGAAGCTTTCTTT	CASSPPMGTEAFF
TRBV2	TRBJ2-2	NA	many	TGTGCCAGCAGATGGGCAGGGAACACCGGGGAGCTGTTTTTT	CASRWAGNTGELFF
TRBV3-1	TRBJ1-4	NA	NA	TGTGCCAGCAGCCAAGTTAGACCGGCGGCTAATGAAAAACTGTTTTTT	CASSQVRPAANEKLFF
TRBV25-1	TRBJ2-2	NA	NA	TGTGCCAGCAGTGAGGCAGTGAGGACCGGGGAGCTGTTTTTT	CASSEAVRTGELFF
TRBV9	TRBJ2-3	TRBD2	NA	TGTGCCAGCAGCTCTCGTCTAGCGGGGGGGAGCACAGATACGCAGTATTTT	CASSSRLAGGSTDTQYF
TRBV7-9	TRBJ1-6	TRBD1	few	TGTGCCACCCCCGGCCCACAGGGGGTGAATTCACCCCTCCACTTT	CATPGPQGVNSPLHF
TRBV20-1	TRBJ2-2	NA	NA	TGCAGTGCTATAGGACAACTGAACACCGGGGAGCTGTTTTTT	CSAIGQLNTGELFF
TRBV9	TRBJ2-2	TRBD1	few	TGTGCCAGCAGCCTTACGGGACAGGCTTCCACCGGGGAGCTGTTTTTT	CASSLTGQASTGELFF
TRBV6-1	TRBJ1-6	NA	many	TGTGCCAGCAGAACCTTGGACAATCGCGGTTCACCCCTCCACTTT	CASRTLDNRGSPLHF
TRBV19	TRBJ1-2	TRBD1	NA	TGTGCCAGTAGCGCTACAGGGGAGAGTCGAGCTAACTATGGCTACACCTTC	CASSATGESRANYGYTF
TRBV6-2/TRBV6-3	TRBJ2-2	TRBD1	NA	TGTGCCAGCAGTCGGGAAAGGGGGCAACCCCTCCGAGGGGAGCTGTTTTTT	CASSRERGQPLRGELFF
TRBV3-1	TRBJ1-2	TRBD1	many	TGTGCCAGCAGCCAAACTCGGACAGGGCATGGCTACACCTTC	CASSQTRTGHGYTF
TRBV7-9	TRBJ2-5	NA	many	TGTGCCAGCAGCTTAGAAGGTCTAGAGGAGACCCAGTACTTC	CASSLEGLEETQYF
TRBV5-1	TRBJ2-1	TRBD2	many	TGCGCCAGCAGCTCACGGACTAGCGGGGTATATGAGCAGTTCTTC	CASSSRTSGVYEQFF
TRBV20-1	TRBJ2-1	NA	NA	TGCAGTGCTAGCTTGGTGTCTAGGGCAAACAATGAGCAGTTCTTC	CSASLVSRANNEQFF
TRBV28	TRBJ1-2	NA	NA	TGTGCCAGCAGTCAACAGTCCTATGGCTACACCTTC	CASSQQSYGYTF
TRBV19	TRBJ2-1	NA	few	TGTGCCAGTAGTAAGGGGCCCCTGGAAGATGAGCAGTTCTTC	CASSKGPLEDEQFF
TRBV5-6	TRBJ2-3	NA	many	TGTGCCAGCAGCTTGGCCGAGGGGTGGACCCCCACAGATACGCAGTATTTT	CASSLAEGWTPTDTQYF
TRBV10-3	TRBJ2-7	TRBD1	many	TGTGCCATCAACCCAGGGGGAACCGGCCCCGGGTACGAGCAGTACTTC	CAINPGGTGPGYEQYF
TRBV5-5	TRBJ2-2	NA	many	TGTGCCAGCAGCTTGGGTCCGGCGGGCGGTGGCACCGGGGAGCTGTTTTTT	CASSLGPAGGGTGELFF
TRBV20-1	TRBJ2-1	NA	NA	TGCAGTGCTAATGGCGCGCCTCCGTCCTACAATGAGCAGTTCTTC	CSANGAPPSYNEQFF
TRBV29-1	TRBJ2-1	NA	NA	TGCAGCGTTGTGAGCACCTACAATGAGCAGTTCTTC	CSVVSTYNEQFF
TRBV20-1	TRBJ2-1	NA	many	TGCAGTGCACAGCGATACAATGAGCAGTTCTTC	CSAQRYNEQFF
TRBV29-1	TRBJ2-3	NA	many	TGCAGCGCCCTCACATCCTCGAGGACAGATACGCAGTATTTT	CSALTSSRTDTQYF
TRBV2	TRBJ1-5	NA	few	TGTGCCAGCAGTGGGACACAGAATAGCAATCAGCCCCAGCATTTT	CASSGTQNSNQPQHF
TRBV28	TRBJ2-1	NA	many	TGTGCCAGCAGTTTACGAAGGGCTGTGCAGTTCTTC	CASSLRRAVQFF
TRBV15	TRBJ1-1	NA	few	TGTGCCACCAGCAGAGCCGCTGAAGCTTTCTTT	CATSRAAEAFF
TRBV5-1	TRBJ2-3	NA	many	TGCGCCAGCAGCTTGGGCGTAGATAGAGATACGCAGTATTTT	CASSLGVDRDTQYF
TRBV6-6	TRBJ2-6	NA	many	TGTGCCAGCAGCTTCCAGGACAGCCCCTCTGGGGCCAACGTCCTGACTTTC	CASSFQDSPSGANVLTF
TRBV7-2	TRBJ2-5	NA	few	TGTGCCAGCACCATGAGTGGGGGCTTGGAGACCCAGTACTTC	CASTMSGGLETQYF
TRBV7-9	TRBJ2-7	NA	many	TGTGCCAGCAGCCCCCAGCCCTACGAGCAGTACTTC	CASSPQPYEQYF
TRBV20-1	TRBJ2-5	TRBD1	many	TGCAGTGCCCTAGTGGGGACAGGGGGCCTCCAAGAGACCCAGTACTTC	CSALVGTGGLQETQYF
TRBV15	TRBJ1-2	NA	NA	TGTGCCACCAGCAGAGACCTCTACGAACAGGGAAGCTATGGCTACACCTTC	CATSRDLYEQGSYGYTF
TRBV5-5	TRBJ2-3	NA	many	TGTGCCAGCAGCTTTGAAGGCACAGATACGCAGTATTTT	CASSFEGTDTQYF
TRBV12-3/TRBV12-4	TRBJ2-1	TRBD1	many	TGTGCCAGCACTCTCCCGGACAGGCCCTACAATGAGCAGTTCTTC	CASTLPDRPYNEQFF
TRBV7-2	TRBJ1-2	NA	many	TGTGCCAGCAGCTTAAGTAGGGGAAATGGCTACACCTTC	CASSLSRGNGYTF
TRBV6-6	TRBJ2-1	NA	NA	TGTGCCAGCACCGGAGCGGACCTCTCGTACAATGAGCAGTTCTTC	CASTGADLSYNEQFF
TRBV10-3	TRBJ2-1	TRBD2	many	TGTGCCACCTTACTAGCGGGGGCCTCCTACAATGAGCAGTTCTTC	CATLLAGASYNEQFF
TRBV12-3/TRBV12-4	TRBJ2-1	NA	many	TGTGCCAGCAGGCCGGACCTTACCAATGAGCAGTTCTTC	CASRPDLTNEQFF
TRBV12-3/TRBV12-4	TRBJ2-2	NA	many	TGTGCCAGCAGTTTAGGCAGGGTATACGGGGAGCTGTTTTTT	CASSLGRVYGELFF
TRBV7-3	TRBJ2-1	TRBD2	many	TGTGCCAGCAGCACAACGGGGGGGGCCTTGACCGATGAGCAGTTCTTC	CASSTTGGALTDEQFF
TRBV6-1	TRBJ1-3	NA	NA	TGTGCCAGCAGCGCACAGGGATCGGTGCCGGGAAACACCATATATTTT	CASSAQGSVPGNTIYF
TRBV10-3	TRBJ2-1	NA	NA	TGTGCCATCAGTTTAGGACCGGTCTCGACCCGAGGGAATGAGCAGTTCTTC	CAISLGPVSTRGNEQFF
TRBV6-6	TRBJ1-5	NA	few	TGTGCCAGCAGTGACTTTACCCGCAATCAGCCCCAGCATTTT	CASSDFTRNQPQHF
TRBV25-1	TRBJ1-2	NA	many	TGTGCCAGCAGTGAAGGTTTGGGGACCGGCTACACCTTC	CASSEGLGTGYTF
TRBV15	TRBJ2-3	TRBD1	NA	TGTGCCACCAACAGTATGGACAGGGGCGCAGATACGCAGTATTTT	CATNSMDRGADTQYF
TRBV10-1	TRBJ2-6	NA	many	TGCGCCAGCAGTGACAGGGGTGGAACTGGGGCCAACGTCCTGACTTTC	CASSDRGGTGANVLTF
TRBV20-1	TRBJ2-5	NA	NA	TGCAGTGCTAGAGATAGGTGGGGGATCTACCAAGAGACCCAGTACTTC	CSARDRWGIYQETQYF
TRBV6-6	TRBJ1-3	NA	many	TGTGCCAGCAGTTACTCGGGGGGAGAGGCTGGAAACACCATATATTTT	CASSYSGGEAGNTIYF
TRBV20-1	TRBJ1-5	NA	few	TGCAGTGCTAGCTACGGGGCAGGGAAACAGCCCCAGCATTTT	CSASYGAGKQPQHF
TRBV5-4	TRBJ2-1	NA	many	TGTGCCAGCAGCCGAGGGTTGGCAGGGGGGGAGAATGAGCAGTTCTTC	CASSRGLAGGENEQFF
TRBV7-9	TRBJ1-1	NA	many	TGTGCCAGCAGCTTAGACGGAATGAACACTGAAGCTTTCTTT	CASSLDGMNTEAFF
TRBV19	TRBJ2-2	NA	many	TGTGCCAGTAGTATAATCGGGCCGAACACCGGGGAGCTGTTTTTT	CASSIIGPNTGELFF
TRBV5-6	TRBJ2-1	TRBD2	many	TGTGCCAGCAGAAAAGCGGGGGTTTTCTACAATGAGCAGTTCTTC	CASRKAGVFYNEQFF
TRBV12-3/TRBV12-4	TRBJ2-3	NA	few	TGTGCCAGCAACCGAGAGCGAACAGATACGCAGTATTTT	CASNRERTDTQYF